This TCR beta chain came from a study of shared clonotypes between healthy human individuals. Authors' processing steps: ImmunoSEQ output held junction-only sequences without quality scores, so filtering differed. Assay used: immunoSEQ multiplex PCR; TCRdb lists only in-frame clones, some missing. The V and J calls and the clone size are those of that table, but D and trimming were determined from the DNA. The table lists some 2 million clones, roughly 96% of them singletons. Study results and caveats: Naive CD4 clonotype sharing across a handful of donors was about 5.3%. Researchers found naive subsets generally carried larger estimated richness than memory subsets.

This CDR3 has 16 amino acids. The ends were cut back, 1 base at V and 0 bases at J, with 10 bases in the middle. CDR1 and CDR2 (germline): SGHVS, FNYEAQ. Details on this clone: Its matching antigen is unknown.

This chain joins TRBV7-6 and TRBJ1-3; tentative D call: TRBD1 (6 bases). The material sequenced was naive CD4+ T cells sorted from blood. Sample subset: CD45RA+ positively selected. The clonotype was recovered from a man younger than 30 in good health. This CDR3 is CASSLGGRGSGNTIYF. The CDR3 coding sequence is TGTGCCAGCAGCTTAGGGGGCAGGGGCTCTGGAAACACCATATATTTT. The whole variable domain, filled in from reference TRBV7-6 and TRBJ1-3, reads GAGVSQSPRYKVTKRGQDVALRCDPISGHVSLYWYRQALGQGPEFLTYFNYEAQQDKSGLPNDRFSAERPEGSISTLTIQRTEQRDSAMYRCASSLGGRGSGNTIYFGEGSWLTVV.